This record covers a single T cell receptor (beta chain). Its target is unknown. This sample is part of a study of T cells in Graves' hyperthyroidism and ophthalmopathy. TCR beta CDR3 sequences were amplified from RNA transcripts. A set of HTBI primers served as the primers for a first-round RT-PCR of the TCR CDR3. TCRdb ran MiXCR on the multiplex PCR reads and lists one entry per CDR3 protein. The sample includes fewer than 450,000 distinct CDR3 sequences, about a sixth of them seen just once. The sample, blood from the first hyperthyroidism diagnosis, precedes any ophthalmopathy symptoms. PBMCs were collected from an approximately 9 ml volume of fresh peripheral blood. Study-level results: Ophthalmopathy was model-predicted a median approximately 6.4 months pre-onset. Blood also contained most expanded thyroid clonotypes above 0.001.

The length of the CDR3 is 15 residues. Germline V gene sequence: CDR1 DFQATT, CDR2 SNEGSKA (reference sequence). V was clipped by 0 bases and J by 0 bases, with 9 bases between them. The chain combines TRBV20-1 with TRBJ1-5; D is perhaps TRBD1 (5 bases). The sequencing sample was made of blood. This TCR came from a woman in her twenties or thirties with Graves' hyperthyroidism that later progressed to Graves' ophthalmopathy. As DNA, the CDR3 is TGCAGTGCTAGAGAACGGGGGGTTAGCAATCAGCCCCAGCATTTT. Its protein is CSARERGVSNQPQHF.